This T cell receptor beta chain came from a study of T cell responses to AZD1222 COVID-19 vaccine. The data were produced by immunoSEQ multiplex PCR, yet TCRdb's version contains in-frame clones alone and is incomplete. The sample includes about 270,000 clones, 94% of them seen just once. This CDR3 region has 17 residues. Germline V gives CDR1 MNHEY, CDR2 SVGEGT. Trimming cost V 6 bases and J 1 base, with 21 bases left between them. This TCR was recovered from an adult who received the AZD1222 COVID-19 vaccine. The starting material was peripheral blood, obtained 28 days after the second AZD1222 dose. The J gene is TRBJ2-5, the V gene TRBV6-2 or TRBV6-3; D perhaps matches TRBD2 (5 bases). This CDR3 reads CASSTGFQLITQETQYF. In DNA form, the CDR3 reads TGTGCCAGCAGCACGGGGTTTCAGCTTATTACCCAAGAGACCCAGTACTTC.